This TCR beta chain was captured in a study of T cell changes during pregnancy in multiple sclerosis. Germline V lookup: CDR1 MDHEN, CDR2 SYDVKM. The CDR3 totals 14 residues. Trimming removed 6 bases from V and 0 bases from J, with 11 bases in between. This clone was recorded only once. Libraries were prepared by immunoSEQ multiplex PCR; TCRdb keeps only in-frame clonotypes and omits some of them. The sample has 60,000 to 85,000 clones, roughly 92% seen once. The rearrangement uses TRBV28 and TRBJ1-2; D is perhaps TRBD1 (6 bases). The starting material was peripheral blood, obtained after pregnancy. This TCR was recovered from a female donor in good health, enrolled as a control in a pregnancy study. CDR3 sequence reads: CASRLQGANYGYTF. CDR3 sequence (DNA): TGTGCCAGCAGATTACAGGGTGCTAACTATGGCTACACCTTC.